Listed below are T cell receptor beta chains from one sample, sequenced in a study of human T cells and chemical hapten exposure. MiXCR, run by TCRdb on the RACE reads, gives a single entry per CDR3 protein. There are roughly 260,000 distinct CDR3 sequences in the sample; about 8.6% occur only once, and 2.3% lies in the top ten. This sample comprised whole blood, obtained in connection with sensitization to the hapten diphenylcyclopropenone (DPC). These receptor sequences come from a woman aged 35 to 49 with alopecia areata. Some clones in this sample may be carry-over from other donors' samples. Each CDR3 is given with its conserved first and last residue. A D gene is named only where the DNA matches it firmly. The size of a clone is reported for some rows only, either as once, few or many, or as a class for expanded clones.

abundance	v_gene	d_gene	j_gene	CDR3aa	CDR3nt
few	TRBV9	TRBD1	TRBJ2-7	CASSYRDRDYCEQYF	TGTGCCAGCAGCTACCGGGACAGGGATTACTGCGAGCAGTACTTC
many	TRBV27	NA	TRBJ2-3	CASSFGSSTDTQYF	TGTGCCAGCAGTTTCGGGTCTAGCACAGATACGCAGTATTTT
many	TRBV6-5	NA	TRBJ1-5	CASAGANSGNQPQHF	TGTGCCAGCGCGGGGGCCAATAGTGGTAATCAGCCCCAGCATTTT
NA	TRBV3-1	NA	TRBJ2-1	CASSQGSYSSAEQFF	TGTGCCAGCAGCCAAGGGTCGTATTCAAGCGCCGAGCAGTTCTTC
NA	TRBV13	TRBD2	TRBJ2-3	CASSLIGLAGVTDTQYF	TGTGCCAGCAGCTTAATAGGGCTAGCGGGAGTCACAGATACGCAGTATTTT
NA	TRBV3-1	NA	TRBJ1-1	CASSPAGGTEAFF	TGTGCCAGCAGCCCGGCCGGGGGCACTGAAGCTTTCTTT
few	TRBV12-3/TRBV12-4	TRBD1	TRBJ2-5	CASIDGTGAVPQYF	TGTGCCAGCATCGACGGGACAGGGGCTGTACCCCAGTACTTC
few	TRBV20-1	TRBD1	TRBJ2-3	CSARSVGQGRPDTQYF	TGCAGTGCTAGATCCGTCGGACAGGGGAGGCCAGATACGCAGTATTTT
NA	TRBV19	TRBD1	TRBJ1-5	CASSVFGQGLRPQHF	TGTGCCAGTAGTGTCTTCGGACAGGGGTTAAGGCCCCAGCATTTT
NA	TRBV4-2	NA	TRBJ2-1	CASSQDRYRDEQFF	TGTGCCAGCAGCCAAGATCGGTACCGGGATGAGCAGTTCTTC
many	TRBV20-1	NA	TRBJ1-4	CSASRDRNEKLFF	TGCAGTGCTAGTAGAGACCGAAATGAAAAACTGTTTTTT
few	TRBV20-1	TRBD1	TRBJ1-2	CSAGQGANYGYTF	TGCAGTGCCGGACAGGGAGCTAACTATGGCTACACCTTC
few	TRBV10-3	NA	TRBJ2-5	CAISPTGGETQYF	TGTGCCATCAGTCCTACGGGCGGTGAGACCCAGTACTTC
NA	TRBV6-6	NA	TRBJ1-6	CAAGGLNSPLHF	TGTGCCGCTGGCGGGTTAAATTCACCCCTCCACTTT
many	TRBV6-1	TRBD2	TRBJ2-1	CASSFLRGRDEQFF	TGTGCCAGCAGCTTCCTACGCGGGAGAGATGAGCAGTTCTTC
NA	TRBV7-2	TRBD1	TRBJ2-1	CASSLDRDSYNEQFF	TGTGCCAGCAGCTTAGACCGGGACAGTTACAATGAGCAGTTCTTC
few	TRBV20-1	TRBD2	TRBJ2-7	CSAPPATSGSYEQYF	TGCAGTGCCCCTCCCGCGACTAGCGGTTCCTACGAGCAGTACTTC
few	TRBV10-3	NA	TRBJ1-2	CAISEGTVQIGGYTF	TGTGCCATCAGTGAAGGAACAGTCCAGATAGGAGGCTACACCTTC
few	TRBV29-1	NA	TRBJ1-2	CSVGTRVDYGYTF	TGCAGCGTCGGGACCAGGGTAGACTATGGCTACACCTTC
NA	TRBV28	NA	TRBJ1-2	CASSLSGVNYGYTF	TGTGCCAGCAGTTTGTCCGGGGTTAACTATGGCTACACCTTC
few	TRBV6-2/TRBV6-3	NA	TRBJ2-5	CASIGGTALGETQYF	TGTGCCAGCATCGGCGGAACTGCCCTCGGTGAGACCCAGTACTTC
NA	TRBV5-1	NA	TRBJ2-7	CASSFGQSLGSYEQYF	TGCGCCAGCAGCTTCGGCCAGAGCTTGGGCTCCTACGAGCAGTACTTC
NA	TRBV7-2	NA	TRBJ2-4	CASSLSASGKNIQYF	TGTGCCAGCAGCTTAAGTGCTAGTGGCAAAAACATTCAGTACTTC
few	TRBV9	NA	TRBJ1-5	CASSAGNQPQHF	TGTGCCAGCAGCGCGGGGAATCAGCCCCAGCATTTT
many	TRBV7-3	NA	TRBJ1-1	CASSLTQGTEAFF	TGTGCCAGCAGCTTAACACAGGGCACTGAAGCTTTCTTT
many	TRBV28	NA	TRBJ2-1	CASSFRVDNEQFF	TGTGCCAGCAGTTTTAGGGTTGACAATGAGCAGTTCTTC
NA	TRBV29-1	NA	TRBJ2-1	CSATSSYNEQFF	TGCAGCGCGACTAGCTCCTACAATGAGCAGTTCTTC
few	TRBV7-2	NA	TRBJ2-3	CASSGGGPDTQYF	TGTGCCAGCAGCGGAGGAGGGCCAGATACGCAGTATTTT
NA	TRBV11-1	TRBD1	TRBJ1-1	CASSRGQGAQGEAFF	TGTGCCAGCAGCCGAGGACAGGGGGCGCAGGGTGAAGCTTTCTTT
few	TRBV29-1	NA	TRBJ1-1	CSVGSNTEAFF	TGCAGCGTCGGATCGAACACTGAAGCTTTCTTT
NA	TRBV7-9	NA	TRBJ1-5	CASSLDGSSNQPQHF	TGTGCCAGCAGCTTAGACGGCAGCAGCAATCAGCCCCAGCATTTT
many	TRBV28	NA	TRBJ1-4	CASTGFGFEKLFF	TGTGCCAGCACTGGGTTCGGGTTTGAAAAACTGTTTTTT
few	TRBV11-2	TRBD1	TRBJ1-5	CASSTNTGVQPQHF	TGTGCCAGCAGCACAAATACAGGGGTTCAGCCCCAGCATTTT
few	TRBV4-3	NA	TRBJ2-7	CASSQGRVGYEQYF	TGCGCCAGCAGCCAAGGACGTGTGGGCTACGAGCAGTACTTC
NA	TRBV7-9	NA	TRBJ1-4	CASSGGEKLFF	TGTGCCAGCAGCGGAGGGGAAAAACTGTTTTTT
few	TRBV20-1	TRBD1	TRBJ2-1	CSARDGTGGMNEQFF	TGCAGTGCTAGAGACGGGACAGGGGGCATGAATGAGCAGTTCTTC
NA	TRBV11-2	NA	TRBJ1-1	CASTHSGTGLMNTEAFF	TGTGCCAGCACCCATTCCGGGACCGGTTTAATGAACACTGAAGCTTTCTTT
NA	TRBV6-5	NA	TRBJ2-1	CASSYAQRRTYNEQFF	TGTGCCAGCAGTTACGCACAGCGCAGAACCTACAATGAGCAGTTCTTC
NA	TRBV2	NA	TRBJ2-7	CASSEYRSYEQYF	TGTGCCAGCAGTGAGTACAGGAGCTACGAGCAGTACTTC
NA	TRBV11-1	NA	TRBJ2-1	CASSLFGSPNNEQFF	TGTGCCAGCAGCTTATTCGGGAGTCCCAACAATGAGCAGTTCTTC
few	TRBV18	NA	TRBJ2-5	CASSPPQQETQYF	TGTGCCAGCTCACCACCCCAGCAAGAGACCCAGTACTTC
many	TRBV12-3/TRBV12-4	NA	TRBJ2-4	CATKGAKNIQYF	TGTGCCACAAAGGGAGCCAAAAACATTCAGTACTTC
many	TRBV12-3/TRBV12-4	TRBD1	TRBJ2-1	CASSPTTGPYYNEQFF	TGTGCCAGCAGTCCGACGACAGGGCCCTACTACAATGAGCAGTTCTTC
few	TRBV20-1	NA	TRBJ1-2	CSALGYTF	TGCAGTGCCTTAGGCTACACCTTC
few	TRBV9	NA	TRBJ2-7	CASSVAEKYEQYF	TGTGCCAGCAGCGTAGCAGAGAAATACGAGCAGTACTTC
many	TRBV4-3	NA	TRBJ1-6	CASSQEIPDINNSPLHF	TGCGCCAGCAGCCAAGAGATCCCGGACATAAATAATTCACCCCTCCACTTT
few	TRBV28	NA	TRBJ2-3	CASSLYGATDTQYF	TGTGCCAGCAGTTTGTATGGGGCCACAGATACGCAGTATTTT
NA	TRBV20-1	TRBD2	TRBJ2-3	CSALRASGSGNTQYF	TGCAGTGCCCTGAGGGCTAGCGGGAGTGGGAATACGCAGTATTTT
few	TRBV7-6	NA	TRBJ2-2	CASSRNRDKNTGELFF	TGTGCCAGCAGCCGTAACCGGGACAAGAACACCGGGGAGCTGTTTTTT
NA	TRBV28	NA	TRBJ2-7	CASSQPPRASYEQYF	TGTGCCAGCAGCCAACCCCCAAGGGCCTCCTACGAGCAGTACTTC
few	TRBV12-3/TRBV12-4	NA	TRBJ2-2	CASSATTYTGELFF	TGTGCCAGCAGTGCGACAACCTACACCGGGGAGCTGTTTTTT
few	TRBV7-9	NA	TRBJ2-4	CASSGGGDRNIQYF	TGTGCCAGCAGTGGCGGAGGCGATAGGAACATTCAGTACTTC
NA	TRBV3-1	TRBD2	TRBJ2-3	CASSQFAGGTDTQYF	TGTGCCAGCAGCCAGTTTGCGGGAGGCACAGATACGCAGTATTTT
many	TRBV7-3	NA	TRBJ2-1	CASSLVGAEQFF	TGTGCCAGCAGCTTAGTCGGTGCAGAGCAGTTCTTC
NA	TRBV6-5	TRBD1	TRBJ1-5	CASSETGLVQPQHF	TGTGCCAGCAGTGAGACAGGGCTCGTGCAGCCCCAGCATTTT
few	TRBV18	NA	TRBJ2-3	CASSQRGTGVAQYF	TGTGCCAGCTCACAACGAGGCACAGGCGTGGCGCAGTATTTT
NA	TRBV28	NA	TRBJ2-7	CASSSTPSYEQYF	TGTGCCAGCAGTTCCACCCCATCCTACGAGCAGTACTTC